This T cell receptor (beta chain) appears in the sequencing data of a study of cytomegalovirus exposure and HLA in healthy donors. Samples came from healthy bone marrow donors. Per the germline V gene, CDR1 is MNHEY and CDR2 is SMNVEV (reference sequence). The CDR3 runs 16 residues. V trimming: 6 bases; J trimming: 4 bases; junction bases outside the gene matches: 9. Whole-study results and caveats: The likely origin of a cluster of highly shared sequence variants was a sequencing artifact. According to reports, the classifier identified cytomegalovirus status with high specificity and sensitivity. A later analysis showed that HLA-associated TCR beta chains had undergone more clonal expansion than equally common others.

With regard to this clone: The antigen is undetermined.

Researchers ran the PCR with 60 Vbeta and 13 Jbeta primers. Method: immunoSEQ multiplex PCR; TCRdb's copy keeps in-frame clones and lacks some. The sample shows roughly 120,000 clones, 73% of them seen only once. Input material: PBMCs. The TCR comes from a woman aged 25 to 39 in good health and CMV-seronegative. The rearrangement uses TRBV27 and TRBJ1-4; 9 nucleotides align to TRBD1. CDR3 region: CASRPQPGQGNEKLFF. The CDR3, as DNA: TGTGCCAGCAGACCGCAACCGGGACAGGGTAATGAAAAACTGTTTTTT.